These 20 T cell receptor beta chains originate from one sample sequenced in a study of blood T cell repertoires in COVID-19. Assay used: immunoSEQ multiplex PCR; TCRdb lists only in-frame clones, some missing. This table has fewer than 200,000 clones, 60% to 85% appearing once. The sample comprised peripheral blood. These receptors were obtained from a woman aged 50 to 60 with active or convalescent COVID-19.

The V call is TRBV7-3, the J call TRBJ2-3, with 9 nucleotides matching TRBD2. The germline gives CDR1 SGHTA, CDR2 FQGTGA. The V gene end was trimmed by 5 bases and the J gene end by 6 bases; junction bases not matched to a gene: 15. The CDR3 loop spans 17 amino acids. CDR3 protein: CASSRAGGGAERDTQYF. The CDR3, as DNA: TGTGCCAGCAGCCGAGCTGGCGGGGGGGCGGAGCGTGATACGCAGTATTTT.

The J gene is TRBJ1-1, the V gene TRBV7-2; 7 bases are shared with TRBD1. The CDR3 has 14 amino acids. V lost 4 bases, J lost 4 bases, and 6 bases stayed unmatched. Germline CDR1 reads SGHTA; CDR2 reads FQGNSA. CDR3 protein: CASSSQGPRTEAFF. The CDR3 DNA is TGTGCCAGCAGCTCACAGGGGCCCCGCACTGAAGCTTTCTTT.

The chain recombines TRBV19 with TRBJ1-6; 8 nucleotides align to TRBD1. This CDR3 is 14 amino acids long. The germline gives CDR1 LNHDA, CDR2 SQIVND (reference sequence). The trim removed 5 bases at V and 9 bases at J, leaving 6 bases unmatched. The DNA for the CDR3 is TGTGCCAGTAGTTCCCGGACAGGGTTTTCACCCCTCCACTTT. Translated: CASSSRTGFSPLHF.

J is TRBJ1-2 and V is TRBV4-3; tentative D call: TRBD1 (5 bases). The CDR3 spans 15 residues. V lost 1 base and J 5 bases, leaving 14 bases between the germline ends. CDR1 and CDR2 (germline): LGHNA, YSLEER. DNA of the CDR3: TGCGCCAGCAGCCAAGTACGAGGTAGGGGATATGGCTACACCTTC. Amino acid sequence: CASSQVRGRGYGYTF.

This rearrangement joins TRBV7-3 to TRBJ2-7; 7 bases match TRBD2. Germline CDR1 reads SGHTA; CDR2 reads FQGTGA. The CDR3 runs to 13 residues. With V trimmed by 2 bases and J by 4 bases, 2 bases remained unmatched. The CDR3: CASSLFGGYEQYF. The CDR3 nucleotides are TGTGCCAGCAGCTTATTCGGGGGGTACGAGCAGTACTTC.

The J gene is TRBJ2-7, the V gene TRBV5-1; TRBD1 matches at 8 bases. Germline CDR1 and CDR2: SGHRS and YFSETQ. The V segment lost 0 bases and the J segment 0 bases; nucleotides outside the gene matches: 2. CDR3 length: 15 amino acids. The CDR3 bases are TGCGCCAGCAGCTTGGAGACAGGGGTCTCCTACGAGCAGTACTTC. Protein product: CASSLETGVSYEQYF.

The gene calls are TRBV5-1 and TRBJ1-6; D remains ambiguous. Trimming took off 5 bases at V and 0 bases at J, with 12 bases between the two ends. In germline, CDR1 is SGHRS, CDR2 YFSETQ. The CDR3 has 16 amino acids. The CDR3 DNA reads TGCGCCAGCAGGTTCGACTTGAGCTCCTATAATTCACCCCTCCACTTT. Protein: CASRFDLSSYNSPLHF.

CDR3 in amino acids: CASSLSLGGPETQYF. CDR3 bases: TGTGCCAGCAGCTTAAGTCTCGGGGGGCCAGAGACCCAGTACTTC. The chain combines TRBV7-2 with TRBJ2-5, with D tentatively TRBD2 (7 bases). The CDR3 totals 15 residues. Germline values: CDR1 SGHTA, CDR2 FQGNSA. Deletions cut 2 bases from V and 4 bases from J, with 14 bases between.

This clone was counted a few times. This sequence joins TRBV28 and TRBJ1-2, with a weak D call TRBD1 (5 bases). CDR1 MDHEN and CDR2 SYDVKM come from the germline V gene. The CDR3 loop spans 15 amino acids. V shed 2 bases and J shed 4 bases, with 14 bases lying between them. Written as DNA, the CDR3 is TGTGCCAGCAGTTTAACGAGACAGACTGCCTATGGCTACACCTTC. It translates to CASSLTRQTAYGYTF.

This chain's CDR3 is CASGRTDRSTQHF. The CDR3 bases are TGTGCCAGCGGTAGGACTGACCGTTCGACCCAGCATTTT. The V call is TRBV27, the J call TRBJ1-5; no firm D call. The CDR3 loop spans 13 amino acids. Germline assignment: CDR1 MNHEY and CDR2 SMNVEV (reference sequence). Trimming shortened V by 8 bases and J by 11 bases, and 19 bases separated the two germline ends.

This chain uses TRBV7-9 with TRBJ2-7; 10 bases map to TRBD1. This CDR3 has 15 amino acids. The germline CDR1 and CDR2 sequences are SEHNR and FQNEAQ (reference sequence). Unmatched junction bases numbered 9, after V lost 5 bases and J lost 5 bases. Written as DNA, the CDR3 is TGTGCCAGCAGCCCTTATCCGGGACAGGGGAACGAGCAGTACTTC. It yields the protein CASSPYPGQGNEQYF.

The rearrangement joins TRBV5-4 to TRBJ1-1, with 7 bases aligning to TRBD1. The CDR3 sequence is 16 residues long. Germline trimming cut 4 bases from V and 2 bases from J; bases unmatched to any gene: 11. Looked up from germline, CDR1 is SGHNT and CDR2 is YYREEE (reference sequence). The CDR3 region has the DNA TGTGCCAGCAGCCAAAAGGGGCGGGACAGAAACACTGAAGCTTTCTTT. It is translated as CASSQKGRDRNTEAFF.

The chain links TRBV19 to TRBJ1-5; no clear D gene. V was clipped by 3 bases and J by 0 bases, with 9 bases between them. The CDR3 has 15 residues. Germline V gene lookup returns CDR1 LNHDA and CDR2 SQIVND (reference sequence). CDR3 loop: CASSIQVLSNQPQHF. The CDR3, as DNA: TGTGCCAGTAGTATCCAGGTCCTTAGCAATCAGCCCCAGCATTTT.

This chain links TRBV19 with TRBJ2-3, with TRBD2 identical over 11 bases. The V gene's germline CDR1 is LNHDA and CDR2 SQIVND (reference sequence). With V trimmed by 4 bases and J by 2 bases, 8 bases remained unmatched. The CDR3 has 17 amino acids. The CDR3 nucleotides read TGTGCCAGTAGTACCCCCCCGGGACTAGCGGTCACAGATACGCAGTATTTT. It translates to CASSTPPGLAVTDTQYF.

The rearrangement uses TRBV19 and TRBJ2-1; 8 bases line up with TRBD1. CDR3 length equals 15 residues. The V gene end was trimmed by 4 bases and the J gene end by 4 bases; junction bases not matched to a gene: 6. Germline V gene data show CDR1 as LNHDA and CDR2 as SQIVND (reference sequence). The CDR3 loop reads CASSKPGGDYNEQFF. CDR3 sequence (DNA): TGTGCCAGTAGTAAACCAGGGGGCGATTACAATGAGCAGTTCTTC. Complete variable domain (other parts from reference TRBV19 and TRBJ2-1): DGGITQSPKYLFRKEGQNVTLSCEQNLNHDAMYWYRQDPGQGLRLIYYSQIVNDFQKGDIAEGYSVSREKKESFPLTVTSAQKNPTAFYLCASSKPGGDYNEQFFGPGTRLTVL.

The J gene is TRBJ2-5, the V gene TRBV28; TRBD2 matches 7 bases. Trimming cost V 3 bases and J 5 bases; bases outside gene matches: 9. Per germline, CDR1 MDHEN and CDR2 SYDVKM. The CDR3 has 15 residues. The CDR3 here is CASSLVGRAMETQYF. The DNA for the CDR3 is TGTGCCAGCAGTTTGGTAGGGAGGGCCATGGAGACCCAGTACTTC.

The rearrangement uses TRBV30 and TRBJ1-2, with D tentatively TRBD1 (6 bases). V lost 3 bases, J lost 4 bases, and 18 bases lay in between. The CDR3 sequence is 15 residues long. Germline assignment: CDR1 GTSNPN and CDR2 SVGIG (reference sequence). CDR3 amino acids: CAWRAYRALGYGYTF. In DNA, the CDR3 is TGTGCCTGGAGAGCATACAGGGCTCTGGGCTATGGCTACACCTTC. The whole variable domain, filled in from reference TRBV30 and TRBJ1-2, reads SQTIHQWPATLVQPVGSPLSLECTVEGTSNPNLYWYRQAAGRGLQLLFYSVGIGQISSEVPQNLSASRPQDRQFILSSKKLLLSDSGFYLCAWRAYRALGYGYTFGSGTRLTVV.

CDR3 in amino acids: CASSFGGTGGANYGYTF. Here the CDR3 DNA reads TGTGCCAGCAGTTTTGGGGGGACAGGGGGCGCTAACTATGGCTACACCTTC. The genes are TRBV28 and TRBJ1-2, with TRBD1 matching over 12 bases. With V trimmed by 3 bases and J by 0 bases, 5 bases remained unmatched. The CDR3 covers 17 residues. Germline lookup yields CDR1 MDHEN and CDR2 SYDVKM.

The gene calls are TRBV6-5 and TRBJ2-7; 7 nucleotides line up with TRBD2. This CDR3 comprises 14 residues. Per germline, CDR1 MNHEY and CDR2 SVGAGI. The ends lost 2 bases at V and 3 bases at J; junction bases unmatched: 4. CDR3 in DNA: TGTGCCAGCAGTTACCGGCGGGAGAGCTACGAGCAGTACTTC. It codes for CASSYRRESYEQYF.

This rearrangement joins TRBV11-2 to TRBJ2-7; D might be TRBD1 (7 bases). Trimming pared 0 bases from V and 6 bases from J, leaving 15 bases between. This CDR3 is 15 amino acids long. Germline V CDR1 and CDR2: SGHAT, FQNNGV. The CDR3 nucleotides are TGTGCCAGCAGCTTAGATCAGGGGGGATTGCTCGAGCAGTACTTC. Translating gives CASSLDQGGLLEQYF. The full variable domain, completed using reference TRBV11-2 and TRBJ2-7, is EAGVAQSPRYKIIEKRQSVAFWCNPISGHATLYWYQQILGQGPKLLIQFQNNGVVDDSQLPKDRFSAERLKGVDSTLKIQPAKLEDSAVYLCASSLDQGGLLEQYFGPGTRLTVT.